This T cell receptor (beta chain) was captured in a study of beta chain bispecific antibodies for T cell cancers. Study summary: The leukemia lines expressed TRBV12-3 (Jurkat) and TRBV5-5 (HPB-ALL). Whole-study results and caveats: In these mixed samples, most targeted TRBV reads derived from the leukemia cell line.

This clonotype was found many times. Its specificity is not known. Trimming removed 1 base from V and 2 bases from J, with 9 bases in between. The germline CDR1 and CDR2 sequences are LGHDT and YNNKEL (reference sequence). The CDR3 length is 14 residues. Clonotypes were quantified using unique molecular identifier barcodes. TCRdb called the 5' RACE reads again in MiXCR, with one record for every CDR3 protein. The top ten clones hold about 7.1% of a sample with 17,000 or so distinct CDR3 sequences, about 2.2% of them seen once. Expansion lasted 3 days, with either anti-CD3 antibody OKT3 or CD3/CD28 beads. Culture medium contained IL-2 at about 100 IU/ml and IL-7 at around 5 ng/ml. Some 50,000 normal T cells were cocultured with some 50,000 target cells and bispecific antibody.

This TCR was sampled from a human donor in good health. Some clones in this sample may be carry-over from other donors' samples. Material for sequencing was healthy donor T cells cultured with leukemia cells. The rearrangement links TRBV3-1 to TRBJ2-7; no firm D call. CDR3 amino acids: CASSQVVGTYEQYF. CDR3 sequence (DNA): TGTGCCAGCAGCCAAGTCGTCGGAACCTACGAGCAGTACTTC.